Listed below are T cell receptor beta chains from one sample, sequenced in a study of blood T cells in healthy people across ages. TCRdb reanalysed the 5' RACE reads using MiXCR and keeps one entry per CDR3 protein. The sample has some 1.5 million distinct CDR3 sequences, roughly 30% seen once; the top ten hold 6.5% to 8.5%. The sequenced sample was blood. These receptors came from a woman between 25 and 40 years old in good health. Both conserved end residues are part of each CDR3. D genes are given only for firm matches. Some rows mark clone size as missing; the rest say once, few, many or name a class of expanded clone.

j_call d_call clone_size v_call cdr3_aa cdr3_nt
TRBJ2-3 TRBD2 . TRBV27 CASSLSSGGLGDTQYF TGTGCCAGCAGTTTATCTAGCGGGGGCCTTGGGGATACGCAGTATTTT
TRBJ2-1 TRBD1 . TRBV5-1 CASSIRDRGPLQEYNEQFF TGCGCCAGCAGCATCCGGGACAGGGGCCCGCTTCAGGAGTACAATGAGCAGTTCTTC
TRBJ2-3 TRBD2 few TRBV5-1 CASSFELAGAYTDTQYF TGCGCCAGCAGCTTCGAACTAGCGGGAGCTTACACAGATACGCAGTATTTT
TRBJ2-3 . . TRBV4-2 CASSQVPGEGTDTQYF TGTGCCAGCAGCCAAGTCCCCGGGGAAGGCACAGATACGCAGTATTTT
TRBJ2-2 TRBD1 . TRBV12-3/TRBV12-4 CASGNRGTTGELFF TGTGCCAGCGGCAACAGGGGGACCACCGGGGAGCTGTTTTTT
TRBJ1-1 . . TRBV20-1 CSARPPGQYAEAFF TGCAGTGCTAGACCCCCCGGACAGTATGCTGAAGCTTTCTTT
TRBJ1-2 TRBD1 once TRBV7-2 CASSTLIGTENGYTF TGTGCCAGCAGCACCCTGATCGGGACAGAAAATGGCTACACCTTC
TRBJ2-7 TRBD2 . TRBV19 CANSIEGGSGYEQYF TGTGCCAATAGTATAGAAGGCGGGAGCGGTTACGAGCAGTACTTC
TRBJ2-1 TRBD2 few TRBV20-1 CSARATSGTHNEQFF TGCAGTGCTAGGGCGACTAGCGGGACCCACAATGAGCAGTTCTTC
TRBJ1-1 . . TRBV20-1 CSASSRGGLTEAFF TGCAGTGCTAGTAGCAGAGGGGGATTGACTGAAGCTTTCTTT
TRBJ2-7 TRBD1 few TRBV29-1 CSGPGQGTHEQYF TGCAGCGGCCCGGGACAGGGGACCCACGAGCAGTACTTC
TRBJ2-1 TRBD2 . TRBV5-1 CASSFTSGGENEQFF TGCGCCAGCAGCTTTACTAGCGGGGGGGAGAATGAGCAGTTCTTC
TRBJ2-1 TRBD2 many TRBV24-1 CATSDPSGRAPNEQFF TGTGCCACCAGTGACCCTAGCGGGAGGGCCCCCAATGAGCAGTTCTTC
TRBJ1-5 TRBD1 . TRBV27 CASRLQGMGNQPQHF TGTGCCAGCAGGCTACAGGGGATGGGCAATCAGCCCCAGCATTTT
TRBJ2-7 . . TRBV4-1 CASSQVGAEDEQYF TGCGCCAGCAGCCAAGTCGGGGCCGAAGATGAGCAGTACTTC
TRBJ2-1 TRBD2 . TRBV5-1 CASSLPTGTSAPSSYNEQFF TGCGCCAGCAGCTTACCTACCGGGACTAGCGCCCCGAGCTCCTACAATGAGCAGTTCTTC
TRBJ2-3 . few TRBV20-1 CSARVDSLSTQYF TGCAGTGCTAGAGTGGACTCTCTCAGTACGCAGTATTTT
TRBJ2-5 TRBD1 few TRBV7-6 CASSFRDRGDETQYF TGTGCCAGCAGCTTTCGGGACAGGGGAGACGAGACCCAGTACTTC
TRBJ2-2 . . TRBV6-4 CASSPGAFGGELFF TGTGCCAGCAGCCCTGGGGCTTTCGGCGGGGAGCTGTTTTTT
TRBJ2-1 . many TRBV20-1 CSARAGGQQFF TGCAGTGCTAGAGCGGGTGGCCAGCAGTTCTTC
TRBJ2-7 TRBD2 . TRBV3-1 CASSNRTSDSYEQYF TGTGCCAGCAGCAACCGGACTAGCGACTCCTACGAGCAGTACTTC
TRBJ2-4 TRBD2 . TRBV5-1 CASSLLAGSAKNIQYF TGCGCCAGCAGCCTCCTAGCGGGGAGCGCCAAAAACATTCAGTACTTC
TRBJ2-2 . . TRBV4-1 CASSRGVFGGELFF TGCGCCAGCAGCCGAGGCGTATTTGGCGGGGAGCTGTTTTTT
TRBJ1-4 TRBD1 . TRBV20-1 CSAYDRAFGEKLFF TGCAGTGCATATGACAGGGCATTTGGAGAAAAACTGTTTTTT
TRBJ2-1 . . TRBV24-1 CATSDPSSGYNEQFF TGTGCCACCAGTGACCCATCCAGCGGTTACAATGAGCAGTTCTTC
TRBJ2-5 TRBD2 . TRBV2 CASQTSGGYRYNEQYF TGTGCCAGTCAGACTAGCGGGGGCTATCGTTACAATGAGCAGTACTTC
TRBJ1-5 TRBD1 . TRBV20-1 CSARGQGRGNQPQHF TGCAGTGCTAGAGGACAGGGTCGTGGCAATCAGCCCCAGCATTTT
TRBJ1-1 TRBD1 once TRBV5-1 CAGSSAPQGYTEAFF TGCGCCGGCAGCTCGGCGCCACAGGGGTATACTGAAGCTTTCTTT
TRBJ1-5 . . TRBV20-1 CSASRTRTDYSNQPQHF TGCAGTGCTTCTAGGACGCGGACGGACTATAGCAATCAGCCCCAGCATTTT
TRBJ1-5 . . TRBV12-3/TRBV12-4 CASSYILRDQPQHF TGTGCCAGCAGTTATATCCTAAGGGATCAGCCCCAGCATTTT
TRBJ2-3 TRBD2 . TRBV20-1 CSARGLAENTDTQYF TGCAGTGCTAGGGGACTAGCGGAAAACACAGATACGCAGTATTTT
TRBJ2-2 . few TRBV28 CASNKLRGATGELFF TGTGCCAGCAATAAACTTCGGGGGGCCACCGGGGAGCTGTTTTTT
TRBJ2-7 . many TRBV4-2 CASSQEDSYEQYF TGTGCCAGCAGCCAAGAGGACAGCTACGAGCAGTACTTC
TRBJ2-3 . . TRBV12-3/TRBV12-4 CASSLRGLSADMQYF TGTGCCAGCAGTTTACGGGGTCTCAGCGCAGATATGCAGTATTTT
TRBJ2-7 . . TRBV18 CASSPLPVGGTYEQYF TGTGCCAGCTCACCACTGCCGGTCGGGGGAACCTACGAGCAGTACTTC
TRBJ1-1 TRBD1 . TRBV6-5 CASRGLGGQLGTEAFF TGTGCCAGCAGAGGCCTAGGGGGCCAGTTGGGCACTGAAGCTTTCTTT
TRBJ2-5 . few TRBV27 CASSSNRRRETQYF TGTGCCAGCAGTTCCAACCGGAGGAGGGAGACCCAGTACTTC
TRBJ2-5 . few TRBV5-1 CASRRGGTEETQYF TGCGCCAGCAGGAGAGGAGGGACGGAGGAGACCCAGTACTTC
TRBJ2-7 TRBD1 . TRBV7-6 CACSPGQPDEQYF TGTGCCTGCAGCCCGGGACAGCCGGACGAGCAGTACTTC
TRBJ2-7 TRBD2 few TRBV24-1 CATSETSASYEQYF TGTGCCACCAGTGAGACTAGCGCCTCCTACGAGCAGTACTTC
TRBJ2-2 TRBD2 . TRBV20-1 CSASVGGANTGELFF TGCAGTGCTAGCGTGGGGGGGGCGAACACCGGGGAGCTGTTTTTT
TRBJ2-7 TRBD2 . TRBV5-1 CASSPRISREDSYEQYF TGCGCCAGCAGCCCGCGGATCAGTCGGGAGGACTCCTACGAGCAGTACTTC
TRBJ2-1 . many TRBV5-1 CASSLARANEQFF TGCGCCAGCAGCTTGGCCCGTGCTAATGAGCAGTTCTTC
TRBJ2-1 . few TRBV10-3 CAISESLGGEQFF TGTGCCATCAGTGAGTCCCTGGGGGGTGAGCAGTTCTTC
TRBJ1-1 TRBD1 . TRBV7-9 CASSARDRGLTEAFF TGTGCCAGCAGCGCCCGGGACAGGGGTCTCACTGAAGCTTTCTTT
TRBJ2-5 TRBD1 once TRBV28 CASSTLGQGAQYF TGTGCCAGCAGTACCCTGGGACAGGGGGCCCAGTACTTC
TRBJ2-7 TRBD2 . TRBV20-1 CSGFRAGGYEQYF TGCAGTGGCTTCCGGGCGGGGGGCTACGAGCAGTACTTC
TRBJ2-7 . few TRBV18 CASSPSRDTSYEQYF TGTGCCAGCTCACCCTCCCGGGACACGTCCTACGAGCAGTACTTC
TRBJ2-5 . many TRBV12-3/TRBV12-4 CATRGAYQETQYF TGTGCCACCCGAGGAGCGTACCAAGAGACCCAGTACTTC
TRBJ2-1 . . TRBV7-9 CASSTNSRSGLRSYNEQFF TGTGCCAGCAGCACTAACTCCAGGTCCGGGTTGCGGTCCTACAATGAGCAGTTCTTC
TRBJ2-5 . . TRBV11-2 CASSLRGNLQETQYF TGTGCCAGCAGCTTAAGGGGGAATCTTCAAGAGACCCAGTACTTC
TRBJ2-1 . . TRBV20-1 CSAIPGASIGNEQFF TGCAGTGCTATTCCCGGGGCTTCCATCGGAAATGAGCAGTTCTTC
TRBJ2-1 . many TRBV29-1 CSVWDMSSYNEQFF TGCAGCGTATGGGACATGAGCTCCTACAATGAGCAGTTCTTC